This record covers a single TCR beta chain. The CDR3 has 14 amino acids. Trimming stripped 6 bases from V and 3 bases from J, with 11 bases between. Germline CDR1 SNHLY, CDR2 FYNNEI. This entry comes from a study of blood T cell repertoires in COVID-19. Study details: Researchers got acute and convalescent COVID-19 samples from the United States, Italy and Spain. In each case, the material was cDNA or gDNA derived from T cells, B-cell-depleted T cells, or PBMCs.

Per the original methods: For nucleated cells, counts were estimated from reference gene primer amplification. Only in-frame clones appear in the TCRdb table, and some are missing; sequencing was by immunoSEQ multiplex PCR. From that table come the V and J calls and clone size; the DNA was used to work out D and trimming. The data show 140,000 or so clones, roughly 88% seen once. This rearrangement joins TRBV2 to TRBJ1-4, with D possibly matching TRBD1 (6 bases). The sequence came from a man aged 60 to 69 with active or convalescent COVID-19. Specimen: peripheral blood. For the CDR3, the DNA is TGTGCCAGCAGGGAGACAGGACCTAATGAAAAACTGTTTTTT. It yields the protein CASRETGPNEKLFF.